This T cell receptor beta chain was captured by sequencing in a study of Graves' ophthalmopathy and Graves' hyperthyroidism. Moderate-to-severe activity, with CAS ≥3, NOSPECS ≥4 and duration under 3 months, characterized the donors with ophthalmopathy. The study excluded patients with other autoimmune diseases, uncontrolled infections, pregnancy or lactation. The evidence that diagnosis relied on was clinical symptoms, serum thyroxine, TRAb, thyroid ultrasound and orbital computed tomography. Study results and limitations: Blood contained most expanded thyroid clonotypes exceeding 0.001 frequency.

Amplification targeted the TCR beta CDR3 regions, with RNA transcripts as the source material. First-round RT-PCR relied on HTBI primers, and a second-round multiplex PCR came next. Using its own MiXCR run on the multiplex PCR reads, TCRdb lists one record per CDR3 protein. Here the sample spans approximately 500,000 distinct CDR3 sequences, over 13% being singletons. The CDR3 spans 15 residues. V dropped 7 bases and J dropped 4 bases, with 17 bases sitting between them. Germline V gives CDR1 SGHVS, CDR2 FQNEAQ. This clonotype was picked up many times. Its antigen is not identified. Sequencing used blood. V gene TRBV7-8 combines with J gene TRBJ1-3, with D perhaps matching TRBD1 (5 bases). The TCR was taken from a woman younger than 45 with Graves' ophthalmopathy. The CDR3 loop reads CASKDRGVSGNTIYF. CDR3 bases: TGTGCCAGCAAGGATCGGGGGGTTTCGGGAAACACCATATATTTT.